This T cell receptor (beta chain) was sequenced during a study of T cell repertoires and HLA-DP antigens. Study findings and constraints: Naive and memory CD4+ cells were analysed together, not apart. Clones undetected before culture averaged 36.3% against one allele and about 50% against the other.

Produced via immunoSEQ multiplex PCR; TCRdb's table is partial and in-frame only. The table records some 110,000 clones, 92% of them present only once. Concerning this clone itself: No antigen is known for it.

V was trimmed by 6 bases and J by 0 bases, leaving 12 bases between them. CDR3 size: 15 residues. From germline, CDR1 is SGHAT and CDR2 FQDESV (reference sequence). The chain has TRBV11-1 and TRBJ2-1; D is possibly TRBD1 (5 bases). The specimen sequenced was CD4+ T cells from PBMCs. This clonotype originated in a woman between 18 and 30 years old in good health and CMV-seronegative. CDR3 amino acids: CASSSTAFSYNEQFF. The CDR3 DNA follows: TGTGCCAGCAGTTCGACAGCCTTCTCCTACAATGAGCAGTTCTTC.